Detailed here is one T cell receptor (beta chain). These data belong to a study of blood T cell repertoires in COVID-19. Across the study: Samples taken during acute and convalescent COVID-19 were collected in the United States, Italy and Spain. T cells, B-cell-depleted T cells, or PBMCs supplied cDNA or gDNA.

The CDR3 is made up of 14 amino acids. Germline V CDR1 and CDR2: GTSNPN, SVGIG (reference sequence). The germline V and J ends were trimmed by 2 bases and 7 bases, with 14 bases remaining between them. Original processing methods: Estimation of nucleated cell counts relied on the amplification of reference gene primers. Data came from immunoSEQ multiplex PCR; TCRdb stores just in-frame clones and leaves some out. That table supplies the V and J calls and clone size; D and trimming were determined from the DNA. The sample contains roughly 200,000 clones, about 85% of which appear only once. The sequenced sample consisted of peripheral blood. The chain is built from TRBV30 and TRBJ2-2; TRBD2 might be the D (7 bases). This sequence was found in a woman aged 25 to 45 with active or convalescent COVID-19. The CDR3 sequence is CAWSWNREGGELFF. CDR3 coding DNA: TGTGCCTGGAGTTGGAACAGGGAGGGCGGGGAGCTGTTTTTT.